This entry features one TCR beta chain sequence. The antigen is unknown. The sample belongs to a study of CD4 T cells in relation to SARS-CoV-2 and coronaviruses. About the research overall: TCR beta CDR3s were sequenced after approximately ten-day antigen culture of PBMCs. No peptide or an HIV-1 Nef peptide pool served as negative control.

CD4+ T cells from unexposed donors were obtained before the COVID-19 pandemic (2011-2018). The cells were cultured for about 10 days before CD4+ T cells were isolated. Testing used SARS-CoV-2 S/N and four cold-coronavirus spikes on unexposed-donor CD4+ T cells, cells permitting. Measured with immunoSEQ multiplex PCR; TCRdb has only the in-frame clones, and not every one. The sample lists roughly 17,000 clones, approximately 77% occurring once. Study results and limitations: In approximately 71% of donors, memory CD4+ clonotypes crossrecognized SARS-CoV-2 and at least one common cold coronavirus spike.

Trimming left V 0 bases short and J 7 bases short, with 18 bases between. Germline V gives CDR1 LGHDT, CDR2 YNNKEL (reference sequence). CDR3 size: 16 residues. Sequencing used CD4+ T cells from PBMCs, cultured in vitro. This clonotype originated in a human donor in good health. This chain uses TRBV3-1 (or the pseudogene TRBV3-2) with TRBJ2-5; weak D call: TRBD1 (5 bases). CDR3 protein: CASSQDSSGAYLTQYF. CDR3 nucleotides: TGTGCCAGCAGCCAAGATTCTAGTGGGGCGTATTTGACCCAGTACTTC.